This T cell receptor beta chain is drawn from a study of technical replicates of blood from a few donors. The germline V gene encodes CDR1 SGHVS and CDR2 FQNEAQ. V was pared by 3 bases and J by 0 bases, with 9 bases between. The CDR3 contains 14 residues. Sequencing used immunoSEQ multiplex PCR; TCRdb keeps in-frame clones, though not all of them. The profile shows 55,000 to 65,000 clones, less than 90% of them singletons. The chain couples TRBV7-8 to TRBJ2-7; tentative D call: TRBD2 (6 bases). This TCR was recovered from a human donor in good health. Some clones in this sample may be carry-over from other donors' samples. Material: PBMCs. CDR3 DNA sequence: TGTGCCAGCAGCTTCGGGACTTACTCCTACGAGCAGTACTTC. Translation: CASSFGTYSYEQYF.